The 24 T cell receptor beta chains below come from one sample, sequenced in a study of blood T cell repertoires in COVID-19. Generated by immunoSEQ multiplex PCR, the TCRdb table keeps only in-frame clones and is missing some. The sample contains around 120,000 clones, around 87% of which appear only once. The specimen was peripheral blood. These receptor sequences come from a woman aged 80 or over with acute or convalescent COVID-19.

The V call is TRBV20-1, the J call TRBJ1-6, with D possibly TRBD1 on 5 matching bases. V lost 3 bases and J 1 base, leaving 10 bases between the germline ends. There are 15 residues in the CDR3. The germline V gene has CDR1 DFQATT and CDR2 SNEGSKA (reference sequence). The chain's CDR3 is CSASPQGSYNSPLHF. CDR3 nucleotides: TGCAGTGCTAGTCCCCAGGGTTCCTATAATTCACCCCTCCACTTT.

The chain links TRBV7-9 to TRBJ1-2; TRBD1 aligns across 8 bases. The CDR3 totals 15 residues. The V gene's germline CDR1 is SEHNR and CDR2 FQNEAQ (reference sequence). The ends lost 1 base at V and 2 bases at J; junction bases unmatched: 3. As DNA, the CDR3 is TGTGCCAGCAGCTTAGTAGGACAGGGAAACTATGGCTACACCTTC. It encodes CASSLVGQGNYGYTF. Full variable domain (missing parts from reference TRBV7-9 and TRBJ1-2): DTGVSQNPRHKITKRGQNVTFRCDPISEHNRLYWYRQTLGQGPEFLTYFQNEAQLEKSRLLSDRFSAERPKGSFSTLEIQRTEQGDSAMYLCASSLVGQGNYGYTFGSGTRLTVV.

The rearrangement uses TRBV7-3 and TRBJ1-6; no definite D call. Per germline, CDR1 SGHTA and CDR2 FQGTGA. This CDR3 has 13 amino acids. The ends were cut back, 3 bases at V and 5 bases at J, with 5 bases in the middle. DNA of the CDR3: TGTGCCAGCAGCTTCGTAGATAATTCACCCCTCCACTTT. This translates into CASSFVDNSPLHF.

The rearrangement links TRBV7-8 to TRBJ1-2; D possibly corresponds to TRBD1 (6 bases). V lost 5 bases and J 4 bases, leaving 11 bases between the germline ends. The CDR3 loop spans 13 amino acids. Germline CDR1 is SGHVS and CDR2 is FQNEAQ. CDR3 in amino acids: CASSGTGFYGYTF. The DNA for the CDR3 is TGTGCCAGCAGCGGTACAGGGTTCTATGGCTACACCTTC.

The V gene is TRBV19, the J gene TRBJ2-5, with D possibly matching TRBD1 (5 bases). Germline V gene sequence: CDR1 LNHDA, CDR2 SQIVND (reference sequence). V was trimmed by 4 bases and J by 4 bases, leaving 19 bases between them. The CDR3 sequence is 16 residues long. The CDR3 here is CASSKAGAWGRETQYF. The CDR3 bases are TGTGCCAGTAGTAAAGCCGGCGCTTGGGGCAGAGAGACCCAGTACTTC.

V is TRBV27 and J is TRBJ1-1; a weak D match, TRBD1 (6 bases). The germline V gene has CDR1 MNHEY and CDR2 SMNVEV (reference sequence). The CDR3 totals 14 residues. The V gene lost 2 bases and the J gene lost 0 bases, with 7 bases spanning the gap. As DNA, the CDR3 is TGTGCCAGCAGTTTACACAGGGTGAACACTGAAGCTTTCTTT. As protein: CASSLHRVNTEAFF.

The chain links TRBV5-1 to TRBJ2-7; TRBD1 agrees at 7 bases. Trimming cost V 5 bases and J 2 bases; bases outside gene matches: 7. The CDR3 contains 14 residues. Per the germline V gene, CDR1 is SGHRS and CDR2 is YFSETQ. The CDR3 coding sequence is TGCGCCAGCAGAAGACAGGGTCTAACCTACGAGCAGTACTTC. It specifies CASRRQGLTYEQYF.

This chain links TRBV6-2 or TRBV6-3 with TRBJ2-3, with D perhaps TRBD1 (6 bases). This CDR3 is 13 amino acids long. Germline V gives CDR1 MNHEY, CDR2 SVGEGT. Trimming removed 9 bases at V and 2 bases at J, with 12 bases between. CDR3 loop: CASSTGTTDTQYF. The CDR3 bases are TGTGCCAGTAGTACAGGGACCACAGATACGCAGTATTTT.

V usage is TRBV4-2 and J usage is TRBJ2-5; 9 positions agree with TRBD2. This CDR3 has 16 residues. The germline CDR1 and CDR2 sequences are LGHNA and YNFKEQ. V shed 6 bases and J 4 bases; nucleotides not matched to a gene: 12. CDR3: CASRTTSGLRAETQYF. The CDR3, as DNA: TGTGCCAGCAGGACTACTAGCGGGCTGAGGGCAGAGACCCAGTACTTC.

V usage is TRBV7-3 and J usage is TRBJ2-7; D possibly corresponds to TRBD1 (6 bases). Germline CDR1 reads SGHTA; CDR2 reads FQGTGA. Trimming pared 7 bases from V and 7 bases from J, leaving 26 bases between. The CDR3 runs 16 residues. The chain's CDR3 is CASILGAMPTSREQYF. DNA for the CDR3: TGTGCCAGCATCCTGGGGGCGATGCCCACCTCCCGGGAGCAGTACTTC.

The chain's CDR3 is CASTPGQGIPYEQYF. In DNA, the CDR3 is TGTGCCAGCACTCCCGGACAGGGGATACCCTACGAGCAGTACTTC. This sequence joins TRBV2 and TRBJ2-7, with TRBD1 identical over 9 bases. This CDR3 region has 15 residues. The V gene end was trimmed by 7 bases and the J gene end by 2 bases; junction bases not matched to a gene: 9. Germline V gene sequence: CDR1 SNHLY, CDR2 FYNNEI.

The chain combines TRBV21-1 with TRBJ1-4; TRBD1, as called in the table, went unchecked against the DNA. TRBV21-1 is labeled a pseudogene. The CDR3 has 13 residues. The CDR3, as DNA: TGTGCCAGCCCAGGGCTTGCTAATGAAAAACTGTTTTTT. Protein product: CASPGLANEKLFF.

The chain recombines TRBV4-1 with TRBJ1-5, with D maybe TRBD1 (6 bases). The CDR3 sequence is 18 residues long. Trimming removed 0 bases from V and 3 bases from J, with 18 bases in between. Germline V gene data show CDR1 as MGHRA and CDR2 as YSYEKL. The CDR3 region is CASSQDRHRAILNQPQHF. In DNA, the CDR3 is TGCGCCAGCAGCCAAGATAGGCACAGGGCTATACTCAATCAGCCCCAGCATTTT.

V gene TRBV28 combines with J gene TRBJ2-7; 8 bases agree with TRBD1. V lost 7 bases and J lost 0; bases outside the gene matches: 8. Germline V gives CDR1 MDHEN, CDR2 SYDVKM. This CDR3 spans 15 amino acids. CDR3 amino acids: CASTPRGTGSYEQYF. CDR3 DNA: TGTGCCAGCACTCCCCGGGGGACAGGCTCCTACGAGCAGTACTTC.

This chain links TRBV6-6 with TRBJ2-3; 13 bases agree with TRBD2. The germline V gene has CDR1 MNHNY and CDR2 SVGAGI (reference sequence). This CDR3 spans 15 amino acids. The J segment lost 3 bases and the V segment lost 6 bases, leaving 3 bases of the junction unmatched. Here the CDR3 DNA reads TGTGCCAGCAGCAGGGGACTAGCGGGGACAGATACGCAGTATTTT. Protein: CASSRGLAGTDTQYF.

This chain connects TRBV6-5 to TRBJ2-7, with 8 nucleotides matching TRBD1. After removal of 7 bases from V and 3 bases from J, the junction contained 8 bases not matched to a gene. CDR3 size: 14 residues. CDR1 and CDR2 (germline): MNHEY, SVGAGI. The CDR3 sequence is CASTLDRVGYEQYF. Written as DNA, the CDR3 is TGTGCCAGCACCCTGGACAGGGTTGGCTACGAGCAGTACTTC.

The chain recombines TRBV13 with TRBJ2-7, with 7 bases aligning to TRBD1. With V trimmed by 5 bases and J by 8 bases, 9 bases remained unmatched. CDR1 and CDR2 (germline): PRHDT, FYEKMQ (reference sequence). CDR3 length: 13 amino acids. The CDR3 bases are TGTGCCAGCAGCGCCGGGACAGTCCGGCAGCAGTACTTC. Translating gives CASSAGTVRQQYF. The full variable domain, completed using reference TRBV13 and TRBJ2-7, is AAGVIQSPRHLIKEKRETATLKCYPIPRHDTVYWYQQGPGQDPQFLISFYEKMQSDKGSIPDRFSAQQFSDYHSELNMSSLELGDSALYFCASSAGTVRQQYFGPGTRLTVT.

The chain employs TRBV19 and TRBJ2-7, with 7 bases aligning to TRBD1. Trimming removed 5 bases from V and 0 bases from J; junction bases left unmatched: 4. The CDR3 is 14 amino acids. Germline V gene data show CDR1 as LNHDA and CDR2 as SQIVND (reference sequence). CDR3 residues: CASSRQGSSYEQYF. The CDR3 region has the DNA TGTGCCAGTAGTCGACAGGGTAGCTCCTACGAGCAGTACTTC. The full variable domain, rest sourced from reference TRBV19 and TRBJ2-7, is DGGITQSPKYLFRKEGQNVTLSCEQNLNHDAMYWYRQDPGQGLRLIYYSQIVNDFQKGDIAEGYSVSREKKESFPLTVTSAQKNPTAFYLCASSRQGSSYEQYFGPGTRLTVT.

The J gene is TRBJ2-5, the V gene TRBV11-3; 7 bases align to TRBD1. Germline V gene data show CDR1 as SGHNT and CDR2 as YENEEA. This CDR3 is 14 amino acids long. Losses at the gene ends were 5 bases for V and 2 bases for J; bases not matched to a gene: 5. CDR3 in amino acids: CASSLGTEQETQYF. The DNA for the CDR3 is TGTGCCAGCAGCCTCGGGACAGAGCAAGAGACCCAGTACTTC.

The chain carries TRBV19 and TRBJ2-6; D might be TRBD2 (6 bases). Per the germline V gene, CDR1 is LNHDA and CDR2 is SQIVND (reference sequence). CDR3 size: 16 residues. V shed 3 bases and J shed 0 bases, with 9 bases lying between them. The CDR3, as DNA: TGTGCCAGTAGTATTCCCGGGGGCTCTGGGGCCAACGTCCTGACTTTC. Amino acids: CASSIPGGSGANVLTF.

The chain employs TRBV27 and TRBJ1-1, with D uncertain. CDR3 size: 13 residues. In germline, CDR1 is MNHEY, CDR2 SMNVEV (reference sequence). Trimming removed 6 bases at V and 0 bases at J, with 8 bases between. The CDR3 sequence is CASRHNLNTEAFF. CDR3 coding DNA: TGTGCCAGCAGGCATAACTTGAACACTGAAGCTTTCTTT.

A few counts support this clone. V gene TRBV5-5 combines with J gene TRBJ2-2, with 8 bases that match TRBD1. The germline CDR1 and CDR2 sequences are SGHKS and YYEKEE (reference sequence). CDR3 length equals 16 residues. With 2 bases clipped from V and 2 bases from J, the junction kept 5 bases outside the gene matches. The CDR3 bases are TGTGCCAGCAGCTTTGGGGGGACAGGAAACACCGGGGAGCTGTTTTTT. Protein: CASSFGGTGNTGELFF.

The chain recombines TRBV3-1 (or the pseudogene TRBV3-2) with TRBJ1-2; 11 positions match TRBD1. In germline, CDR1 is LGHDT, CDR2 YNNKEL (reference sequence). J gave up 7 bases and V 4 bases, and 14 bases lay outside the gene matches. This CDR3 has 17 amino acids. CDR3: CASSRSDRGRRTSGYTF. The CDR3 nucleotides are TGTGCCAGCAGCCGATCGGACAGGGGGCGCCGGACCAGTGGCTACACCTTC.

In this sample, this clone turned up a few times. The rearrangement links TRBV4-1 to TRBJ2-1; 10 bases agree with TRBD2. V lost 0 bases, J lost 5 bases, and 10 bases stayed unmatched. The CDR3 sequence is 18 residues long. Germline CDR1 and CDR2: MGHRA and YSYEKL. This CDR3 is CASSQDRGLAGENNEQFF. For the CDR3, the DNA is TGCGCCAGCAGCCAAGATCGCGGGCTAGCGGGGGAGAACAATGAGCAGTTCTTC.